The source of this T cell receptor (beta chain) is a study of resident and recirculating memory T cells in vitiligo. Study at large: Samples were epidermis from two lesional and two nonlesional sites, plus PBMCs.

This table comes from immunoSEQ multiplex PCR, and its TCRdb copy is limited to in-frame clones, with some not included. The sample lists more than 65,000 clones; 91% were seen once. The sequence was obtained from a male donor with vitiligo. The specimen sequenced was blood.

CDR3 residues: CASSAYRDRGLRSYEQYF. Written as DNA, the CDR3 is TGTGCCAGCAGTGCATACCGGGACAGGGGTTTGAGGTCCTACGAGCAGTACTTC. The rearrangement links TRBV6-1 to TRBJ2-7, with 10 nucleotides matching TRBD1. V was pared by 4 bases and J by 1 base, with 13 bases of the junction left unmatched. Germline V gene sequence: CDR1 MNHNS, CDR2 SASEGT. The CDR3 runs 18 residues.